This T cell receptor beta chain was captured in a study of blood T cell repertoires in COVID-19. This CDR3 is built from 13 residues. V lost 3 bases to trimming and J lost 2 bases, with 7 bases between them. Per the germline V gene, CDR1 is MDHEN and CDR2 is SYDVKM. The assay was immunoSEQ multiplex PCR, and TCRdb's table has in-frame clones only and misses some. The sample has 130,000 or so clones; about 76% are singletons. V gene TRBV28 combines with J gene TRBJ1-1; D remains ambiguous. The sample comprised peripheral blood. The sequence derives from a woman in her sixties or seventies with active or convalescent COVID-19. The CDR3 bases are TGTGCCAGCAGTTTGGGCCCTAACACTGAAGCTTTCTTT. Protein sequence: CASSLGPNTEAFF. The whole variable domain, remainder taken from reference TRBV28 and TRBJ1-1, is DVKVTQSSRYLVKRTGEKVFLECVQDMDHENMFWYRQDPGLGLRLIYFSYDVKMKEKGDIPEGYSVSREKKERFSLILESASTNQTSMYLCASSLGPNTEAFFGQGTRLTVV.